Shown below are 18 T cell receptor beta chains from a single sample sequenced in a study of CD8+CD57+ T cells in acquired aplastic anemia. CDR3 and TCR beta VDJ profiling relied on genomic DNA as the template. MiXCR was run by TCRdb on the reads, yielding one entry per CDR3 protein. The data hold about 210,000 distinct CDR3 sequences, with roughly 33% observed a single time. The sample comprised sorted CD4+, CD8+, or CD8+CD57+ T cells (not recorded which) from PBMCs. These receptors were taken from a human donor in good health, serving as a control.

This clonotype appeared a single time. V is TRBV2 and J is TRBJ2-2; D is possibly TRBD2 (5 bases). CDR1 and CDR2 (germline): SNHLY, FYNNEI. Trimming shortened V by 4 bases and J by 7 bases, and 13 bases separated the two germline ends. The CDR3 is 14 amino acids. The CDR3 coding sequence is TGTGCCAGCAGTGTTGACGGCGCGGGCGGGGAGCTGTTTTTT. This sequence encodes CASSVDGAGGELFF.

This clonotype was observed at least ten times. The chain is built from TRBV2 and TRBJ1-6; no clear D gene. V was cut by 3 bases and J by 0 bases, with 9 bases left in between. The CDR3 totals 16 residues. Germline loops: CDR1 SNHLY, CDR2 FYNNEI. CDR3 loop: CASSDHFSSYNSPLHF. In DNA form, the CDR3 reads TGTGCCAGCAGTGACCATTTTAGCTCCTATAATTCACCCCTCCACTTT.

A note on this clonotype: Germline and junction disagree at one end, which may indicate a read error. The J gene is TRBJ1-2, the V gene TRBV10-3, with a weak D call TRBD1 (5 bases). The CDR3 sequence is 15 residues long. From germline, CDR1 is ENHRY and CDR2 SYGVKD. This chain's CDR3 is CATSESAGLGAGYTF. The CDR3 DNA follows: TGTGCCACCAGTGAGTCTGCAGGTCTTGGGGCTGGCTACACTTTC.

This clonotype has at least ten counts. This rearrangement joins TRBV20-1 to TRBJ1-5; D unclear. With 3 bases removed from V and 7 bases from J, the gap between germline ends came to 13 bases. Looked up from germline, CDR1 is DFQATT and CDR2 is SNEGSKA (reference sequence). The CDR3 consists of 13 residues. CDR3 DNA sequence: TGCAGTGCTAGGAACGGGGTTGAACAGCCCCAGCATTTT. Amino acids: CSARNGVEQPQHF.

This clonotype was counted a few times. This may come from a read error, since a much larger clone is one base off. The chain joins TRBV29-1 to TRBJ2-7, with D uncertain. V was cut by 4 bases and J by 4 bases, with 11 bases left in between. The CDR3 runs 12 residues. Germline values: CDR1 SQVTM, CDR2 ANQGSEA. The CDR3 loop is CSVGPGSYEQYF. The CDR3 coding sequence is TGCAGCGTTGGGCCCGGGTCATACGAGCAGTACTTC.

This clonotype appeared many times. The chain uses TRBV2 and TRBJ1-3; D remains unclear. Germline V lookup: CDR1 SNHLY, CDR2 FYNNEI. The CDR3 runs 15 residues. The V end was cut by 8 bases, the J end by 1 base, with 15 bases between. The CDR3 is CASGEQVISGNTIYF. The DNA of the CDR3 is TGTGCCAGCGGGGAGCAAGTAATTTCTGGAAACACCATATATTTT.

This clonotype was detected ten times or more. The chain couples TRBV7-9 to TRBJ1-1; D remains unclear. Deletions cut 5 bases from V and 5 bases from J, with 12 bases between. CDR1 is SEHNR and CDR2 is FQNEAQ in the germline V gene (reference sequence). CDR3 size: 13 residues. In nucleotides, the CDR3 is TGTGCCAGCAGCCGAGGGTGGGAGACTGAAGCTTTCTTT. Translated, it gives CASSRGWETEAFF.

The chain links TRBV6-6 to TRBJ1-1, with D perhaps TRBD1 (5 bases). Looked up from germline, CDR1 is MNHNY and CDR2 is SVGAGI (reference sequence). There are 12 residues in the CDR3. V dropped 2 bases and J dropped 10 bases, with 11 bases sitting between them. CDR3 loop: CASSYQGFGAFF. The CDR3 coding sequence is TGTGCCAGCAGTTACCAGGGCTTCGGAGCTTTCTTT.

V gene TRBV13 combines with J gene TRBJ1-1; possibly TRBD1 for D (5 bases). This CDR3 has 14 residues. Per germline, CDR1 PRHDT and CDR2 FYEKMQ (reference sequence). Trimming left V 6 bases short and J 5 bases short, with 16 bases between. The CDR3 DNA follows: TGTGCCAGCAGTTACACGGGTAGGGGTACTGAAGCTTTCTTT. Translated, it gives CASSYTGRGTEAFF.

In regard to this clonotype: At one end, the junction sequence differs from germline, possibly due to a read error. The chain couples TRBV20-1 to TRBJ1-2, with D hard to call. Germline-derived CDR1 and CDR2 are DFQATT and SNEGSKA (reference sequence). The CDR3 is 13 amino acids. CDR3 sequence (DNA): TGCAGCGCTACAGTCAGAATGGATTATGGCTACACCTTC. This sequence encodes CSATVRMDYGYTF.

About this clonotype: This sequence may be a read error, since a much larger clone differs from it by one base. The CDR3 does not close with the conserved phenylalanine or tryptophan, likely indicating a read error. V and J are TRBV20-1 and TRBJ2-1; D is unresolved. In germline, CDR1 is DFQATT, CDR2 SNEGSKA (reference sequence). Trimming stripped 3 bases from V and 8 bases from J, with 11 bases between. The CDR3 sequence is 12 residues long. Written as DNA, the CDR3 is TGCAGTGCTAGCGCCCCACTCGATGAGCAGTTCCTC. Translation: CSASAPLDEQFL.

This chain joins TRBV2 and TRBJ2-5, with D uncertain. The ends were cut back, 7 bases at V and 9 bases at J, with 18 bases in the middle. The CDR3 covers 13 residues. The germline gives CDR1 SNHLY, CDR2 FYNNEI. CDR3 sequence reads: CASIGWRGQPQYF. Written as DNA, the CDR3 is TGTGCCAGCATTGGATGGAGAGGTCAGCCCCAGTACTTC.

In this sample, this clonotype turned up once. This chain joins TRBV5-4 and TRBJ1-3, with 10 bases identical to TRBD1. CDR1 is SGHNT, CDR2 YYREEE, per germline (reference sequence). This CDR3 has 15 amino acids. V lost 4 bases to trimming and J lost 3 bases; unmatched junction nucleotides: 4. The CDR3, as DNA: TGTGCCAGCAGCCCTGGGACAGGGGATGGAAACACCATATATTTT. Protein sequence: CASSPGTGDGNTIYF.

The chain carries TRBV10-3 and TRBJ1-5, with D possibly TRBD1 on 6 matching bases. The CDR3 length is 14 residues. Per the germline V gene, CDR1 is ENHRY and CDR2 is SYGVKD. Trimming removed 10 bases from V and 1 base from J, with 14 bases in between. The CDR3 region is CASGFRGSNQPQHF. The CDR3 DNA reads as TGTGCCAGTGGTTTTAGGGGGAGCAATCAGCCCCAGCATTTT.

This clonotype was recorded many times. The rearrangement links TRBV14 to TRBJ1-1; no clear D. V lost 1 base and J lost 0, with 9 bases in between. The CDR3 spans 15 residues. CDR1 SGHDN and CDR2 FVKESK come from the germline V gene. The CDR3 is CASSQVRALNTEAFF. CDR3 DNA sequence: TGTGCCAGCAGCCAAGTCCGGGCACTGAACACTGAAGCTTTCTTT. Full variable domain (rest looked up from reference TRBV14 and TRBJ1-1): EAGVTQFPSHSVIEKGQTVTLRCDPISGHDNLYWYRRVMGKEIKFLLHFVKESKQDESGMPNNRFLAERTGGTYSTLKVQPAELEDSGVYFCASSQVRALNTEAFFGQGTRLTVV.

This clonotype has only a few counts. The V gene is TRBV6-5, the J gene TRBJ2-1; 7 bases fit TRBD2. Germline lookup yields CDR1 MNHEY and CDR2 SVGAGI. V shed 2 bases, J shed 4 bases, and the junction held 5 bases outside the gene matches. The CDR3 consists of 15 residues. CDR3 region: CASSYGGRTYNEQFF. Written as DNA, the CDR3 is TGTGCCAGCAGTTACGGCGGGAGAACTTACAATGAGCAGTTCTTC.

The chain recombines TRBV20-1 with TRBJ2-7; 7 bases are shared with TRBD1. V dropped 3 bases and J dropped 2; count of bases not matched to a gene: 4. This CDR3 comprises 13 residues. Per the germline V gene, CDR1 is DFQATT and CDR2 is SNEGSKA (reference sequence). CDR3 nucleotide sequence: TGCAGTGCTAGGGGGGACAGCCCCTACGAGCAGTACTTC. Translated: CSARGDSPYEQYF.

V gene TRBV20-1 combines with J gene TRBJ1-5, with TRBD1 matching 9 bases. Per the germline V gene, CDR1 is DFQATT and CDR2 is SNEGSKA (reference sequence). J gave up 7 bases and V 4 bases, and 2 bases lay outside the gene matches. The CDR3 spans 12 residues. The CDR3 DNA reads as TGCAGTGCTACCGGGACAGGGCAGCCCCAGCATTTT. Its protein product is CSATGTGQPQHF.